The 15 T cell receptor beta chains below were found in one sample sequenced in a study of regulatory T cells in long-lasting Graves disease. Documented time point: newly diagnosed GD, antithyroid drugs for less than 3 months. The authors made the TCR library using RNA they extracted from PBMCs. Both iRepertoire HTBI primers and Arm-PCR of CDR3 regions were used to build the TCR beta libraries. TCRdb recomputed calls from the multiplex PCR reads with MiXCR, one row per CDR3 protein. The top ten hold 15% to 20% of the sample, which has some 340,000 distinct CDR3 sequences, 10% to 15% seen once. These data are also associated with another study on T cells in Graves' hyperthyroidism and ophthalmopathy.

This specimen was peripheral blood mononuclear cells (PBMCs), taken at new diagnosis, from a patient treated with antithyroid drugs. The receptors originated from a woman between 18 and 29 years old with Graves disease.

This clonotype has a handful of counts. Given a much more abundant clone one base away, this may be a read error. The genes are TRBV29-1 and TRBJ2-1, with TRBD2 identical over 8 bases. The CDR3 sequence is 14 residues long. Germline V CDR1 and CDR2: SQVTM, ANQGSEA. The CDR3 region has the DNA TGCAGCGTCACGGGGGGGGCCAGGCTATGGGAGCGGTTCTTC. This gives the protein CSVTGGARLWERFF.

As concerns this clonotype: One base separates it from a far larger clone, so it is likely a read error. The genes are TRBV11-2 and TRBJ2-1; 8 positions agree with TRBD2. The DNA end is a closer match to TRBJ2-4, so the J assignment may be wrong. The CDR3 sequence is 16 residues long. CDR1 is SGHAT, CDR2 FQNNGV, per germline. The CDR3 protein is CASSFTSGSTLNIQYF. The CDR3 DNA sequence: TGTGCCAGCAGCTTCACTAGCGGCTCTACCCTAAACATTCAGTACTTC.

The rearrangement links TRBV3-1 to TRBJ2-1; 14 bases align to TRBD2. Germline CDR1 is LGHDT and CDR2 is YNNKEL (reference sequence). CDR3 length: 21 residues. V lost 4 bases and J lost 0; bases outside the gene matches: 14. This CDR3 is CASSLGRPGLAGVSSYNEQFF. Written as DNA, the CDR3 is TGTGCCAGCAGCCTGGGTCGACCGGGACTAGCGGGAGTAAGCTCCTACAATGAGCAGTTCTTC.

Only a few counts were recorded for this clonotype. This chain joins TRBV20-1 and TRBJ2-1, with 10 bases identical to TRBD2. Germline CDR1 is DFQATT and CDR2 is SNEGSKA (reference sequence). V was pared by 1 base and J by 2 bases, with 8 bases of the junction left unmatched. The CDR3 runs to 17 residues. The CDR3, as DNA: TGCAGTGCTAGAGGCCTAGCGGGGGCCCCACCCTACAATGAGCAGTTCTTC. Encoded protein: CSARGLAGAPPYNEQFF.

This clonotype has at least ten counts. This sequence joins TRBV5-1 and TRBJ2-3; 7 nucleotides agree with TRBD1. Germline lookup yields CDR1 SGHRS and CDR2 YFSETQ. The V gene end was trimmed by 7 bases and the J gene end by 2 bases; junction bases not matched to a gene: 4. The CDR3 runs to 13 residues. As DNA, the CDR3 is TGCGCCAGCGGGGGACAGAACACAGATACGCAGTATTTT. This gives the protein CASGGQNTDTQYF.

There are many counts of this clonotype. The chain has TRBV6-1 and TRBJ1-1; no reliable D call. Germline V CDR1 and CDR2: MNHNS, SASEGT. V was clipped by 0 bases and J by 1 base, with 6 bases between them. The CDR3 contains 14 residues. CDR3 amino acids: CASSEAAGNTEAFF. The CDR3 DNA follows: TGTGCCAGCAGTGAAGCAGCTGGGAACACTGAAGCTTTCTTT.

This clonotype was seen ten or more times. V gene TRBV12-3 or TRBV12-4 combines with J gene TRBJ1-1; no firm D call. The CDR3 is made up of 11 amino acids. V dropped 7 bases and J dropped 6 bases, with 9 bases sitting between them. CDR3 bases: TGTGCCAGCACCCTTCGGGCTGAAGCTTTCTTT. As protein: CASTLRAEAFF.

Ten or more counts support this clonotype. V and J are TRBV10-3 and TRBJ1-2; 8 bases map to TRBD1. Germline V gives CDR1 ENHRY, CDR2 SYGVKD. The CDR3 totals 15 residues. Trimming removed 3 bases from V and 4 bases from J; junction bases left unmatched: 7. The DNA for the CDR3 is TGTGCCATCAGTGACGTCGACAGGGGTATCTATGGCTACACCTTC. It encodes CAISDVDRGIYGYTF.

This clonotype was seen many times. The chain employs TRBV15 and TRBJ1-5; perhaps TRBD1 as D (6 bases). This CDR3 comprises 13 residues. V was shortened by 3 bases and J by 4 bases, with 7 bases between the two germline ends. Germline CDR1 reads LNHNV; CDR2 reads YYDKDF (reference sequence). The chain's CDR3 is CATSSQGNQPQHF. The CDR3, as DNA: TGTGCCACCAGCAGTCAGGGGAATCAGCCCCAGCATTTT.

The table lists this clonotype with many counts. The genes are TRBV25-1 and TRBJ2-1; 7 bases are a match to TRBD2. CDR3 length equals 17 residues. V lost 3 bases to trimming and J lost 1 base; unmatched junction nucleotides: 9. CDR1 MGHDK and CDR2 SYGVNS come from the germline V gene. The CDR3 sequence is CASSDQLLASSYNEQFF. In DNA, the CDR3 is TGTGCCAGCAGTGATCAATTACTAGCGTCTTCCTACAATGAGCAGTTCTTC.

The DNA of the CDR3 is TGCAGCGTTGAAGAATCAGGGCATGGCTACACCTTC. It encodes CSVEESGHGYTF. The rearrangement joins TRBV29-1 to TRBJ1-2; a possible D gene is TRBD1 (5 bases). Trimming pared 0 bases from V and 6 bases from J, leaving 8 bases between. The V gene's germline CDR1 is SQVTM and CDR2 ANQGSEA. The CDR3 runs to 12 residues. The complete variable domain, with remaining parts taken from reference TRBV29-1 and TRBJ1-2, reads SAVISQKPSRDICQRGTSLTIQCQVDSQVTMMFWYRQQPGQSLTLIATANQGSEATYESGFVIDKFPISRPNLTFSTLTVSNMSPEDSSIYLCSVEESGHGYTFGSGTRLTVV.

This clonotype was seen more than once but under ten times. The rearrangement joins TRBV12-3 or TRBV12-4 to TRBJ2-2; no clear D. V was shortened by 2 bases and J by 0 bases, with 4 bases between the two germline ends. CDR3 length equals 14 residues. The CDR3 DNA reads TGTGCCAGCAGTTTACCAGCGAACACCGGGGAGCTGTTTTTT. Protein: CASSLPANTGELFF.

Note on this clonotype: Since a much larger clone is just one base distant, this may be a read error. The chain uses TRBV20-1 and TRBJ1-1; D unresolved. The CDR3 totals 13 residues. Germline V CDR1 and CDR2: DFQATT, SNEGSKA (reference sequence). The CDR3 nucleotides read TGCAGTACTAGAGATGGGATGAACACTGAAGCTTTCTTT. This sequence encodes CSTRDGMNTEAFF.

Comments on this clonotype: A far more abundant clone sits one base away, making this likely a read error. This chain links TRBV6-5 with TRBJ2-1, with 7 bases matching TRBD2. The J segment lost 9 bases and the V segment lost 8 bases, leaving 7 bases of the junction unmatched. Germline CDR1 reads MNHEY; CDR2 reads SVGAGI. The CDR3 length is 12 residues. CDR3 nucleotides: TGTGCCAGCGGTTCGACTAGCAGTGAGCAGTTCTTC. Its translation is CASGSTSSEQFF.

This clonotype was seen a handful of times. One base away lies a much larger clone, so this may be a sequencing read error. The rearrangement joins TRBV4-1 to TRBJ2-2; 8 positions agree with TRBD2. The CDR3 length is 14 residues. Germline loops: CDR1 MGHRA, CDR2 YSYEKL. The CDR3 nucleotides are TGTGCCAGCAGCTTGAGCGGGAGCACCGGGGAGCTGTTTTTT. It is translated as CASSLSGSTGELFF.